A selection of T cell receptor beta chains follows, all from one sample in a study of cytomegalovirus exposure and HLA in healthy donors. Clones were read by immunoSEQ multiplex PCR, and TCRdb kept only the in-frame ones, dropping some. The sample shows roughly 55,000 clones, 55% to 75% of them seen only once. The sequenced material came from PBMCs. The receptors come from a man aged 40-49 years in good health and CMV-seropositive. CDR3s include the opening cysteine and the closing phenylalanine or tryptophan. Fields, in order: V gene, J gene, CDR3 protein.

>TRBV6-5|TRBJ1-5
CASSYSRDRDQPQHF
>TRBV5-1|TRBJ2-7
CASSPGISGGAGEQYF
>TRBV5-1|TRBJ2-2
CASTLGTGKSVGELFF
>TRBV19|TRBJ1-5
CASVTNTQAHQPQHF
>TRBV5-1|TRBJ1-1
CASSLEAGGLGDTEAFF
>TRBV9|TRBJ1-3
CASSRSGNSGNTIYF
>TRBV7-3|TRBJ2-7
CASRAGTVSYEQYF
>TRBV5-4|TRBJ2-7
CASSLDRGGAEEQYF
>TRBV5-4|TRBJ1-1
CASLDRMNTEAFF
>TRBV7-2|TRBJ2-1
CASSWSGGSYNEQFF
>TRBV27|TRBJ1-1
CPTPMGGTEAFF
>TRBV5-4|TRBJ2-3
CASSQGDTQYF
>TRBV7-2|TRBJ2-2
CASSLGLAGGANTGELFF
>TRBV25-1|TRBJ1-6
CASSEMSSHRANSPLHF
>TRBV5-4|TRBJ2-3
CASSATSGGPTDTQYF
>TRBV7-2|TRBJ1-5
CASSVSLSGGNQPQHF
>TRBV30|TRBJ1-5
CAWSADRGLDQPQHF
>TRBV5-4|TRBJ1-2
CASSSRDRGLYGYTF
>TRBV6-1|TRBJ2-3
CASSEALNYESTQYF
>TRBV19|TRBJ1-3
CASSLQEVSGNTIYF
>TRBV10-3|TRBJ2-7
CAISEPGSLLVGEQYF
>TRBV2|TRBJ2-1
CASRIAGASYNEQFF
>TRBV30|TRBJ2-7
CAWKLNKGGHEQYF
>TRBV7-8|TRBJ1-5
CASSQTGYNQPQHF
>TRBV7-9|TRBJ1-5
CASSLRGSDQPQHF
>TRBV6-6|TRBJ1-2
CASSYDIYRDHGYTF
>TRBV5-4|TRBJ2-7
CASSRGGDSAYEQYF
>TRBV11-2|TRBJ2-1
CASSLLAGGNEQFF
>TRBV7-9|TRBJ1-4
CASSDRTGIGEKLFF
>TRBV5-1|TRBJ1-1
CASSLDGLGYYDRENTEAFF
>TRBV6-1|TRBJ2-7
CASTGRSSYEQYF
>TRBV19|TRBJ1-1
CASRRPYPGTEAFF